A single sample is the source of the 25 T cell receptor beta chains below, sequenced in a study of spatial heterogeneity in lung cancer. Noted time point: sample taken at primary tumor resection. TCRdb reanalysed the 5' RACE reads using MiXCR and keeps one entry per CDR3 protein. The table has about 92,000 distinct CDR3 sequences, approximately 12% seen once. The specimen comprised PBMCs, sampled at surgery. Receptor source: a male donor with early-stage non-small cell lung cancer.

The chain links TRBV7-9 to TRBJ2-7; perhaps TRBD1 as D (5 bases). Germline-derived CDR1 and CDR2 are SEHNR and FQNEAQ (reference sequence). The V and J ends lost 1 base and 3 bases respectively, with 13 bases between them. The CDR3 contains 15 residues. The CDR3 reads CASSLVAGPGYEQYF. The CDR3 DNA sequence: TGTGCCAGCAGCTTAGTTGCAGGGCCGGGCTACGAGCAGTACTTC.

A few counts support this clonotype. The rearrangement links TRBV23-1 to TRBJ2-7; D not certain. TRBV23-1 is annotated as an ORF whose role is uncertain. V lost 6 bases, J lost 1 base, and 10 bases lay in between. The length of the CDR3 is 13 residues. The DNA of the CDR3 is TGCGCCAGCAGACGGACCGTGTCCTACGAGCAGTACTTC. It encodes CASRRTVSYEQYF.

This clonotype was counted between two and nine times. J is TRBJ2-3 and V is TRBV7-3, with 8 bases lining up with TRBD1. V lost 5 bases, J lost 0 bases, and 19 bases stayed unmatched. There are 20 residues in the CDR3. CDR1 is SGHTA and CDR2 is FQGTGA in the germline V gene. Here the CDR3 DNA reads TGTGCCAGCAGCCCCCGGACAGGGTTTGGTTTGGTTGGAAGCACAGATACGCAGTATTTT. Its translation: CASSPRTGFGLVGSTDTQYF.

This clonotype was counted at least ten times. CDR3 residues: CASSPSGGPYEQYF. The CDR3 nucleotides read TGTGCCAGCAGCCCTTCAGGGGGGCCCTACGAGCAGTACTTC. The chain is built from TRBV28 and TRBJ2-7; D may be TRBD1 (7 bases). Per germline, CDR1 MDHEN and CDR2 SYDVKM. The V end was cut by 6 bases, the J end by 2 bases, with 14 bases between. CDR3 length equals 14 residues.

This clonotype has just a few counts. This CDR3 is CSATRPRRGAPGTDTQYF. The CDR3 coding sequence is TGCAGTGCCACTAGACCTCGGCGGGGGGCCCCCGGCACAGATACGCAGTATTTT. V is TRBV20-1 and J is TRBJ2-3; 8 bases match TRBD2. V shed 6 bases and J 1 base; nucleotides not matched to a gene: 18. This CDR3 has 18 amino acids. The V gene's germline CDR1 is DFQATT and CDR2 SNEGSKA (reference sequence).

This clonotype was counted a few times. The V gene is TRBV19, the J gene TRBJ2-7, with D perhaps matching TRBD1 (5 bases). Germline V gives CDR1 LNHDA, CDR2 SQIVND (reference sequence). This CDR3 is built from 15 residues. Between the trimmed V and J ends, which lost 3 bases and 0 bases, there was a span of 12 bases. In DNA form, the CDR3 reads TGTGCCAGTAGTATTGGAAGGGGCCCCTCCTACGAGCAGTACTTC. This gives the protein CASSIGRGPSYEQYF.

The rearrangement links TRBV6-2 or TRBV6-3 to TRBJ2-1; the D gene is possibly TRBD2 (5 bases). Trimming took 7 bases from V and 4 from J, leaving 11 bases between them. Germline V gene lookup returns CDR1 MNHEY and CDR2 SVGEGT. The CDR3 covers 13 residues. The CDR3 region is CASNPRRYNEQFF. In DNA, the CDR3 is TGTGCCAGCAACCCGCGGAGGTACAATGAGCAGTTCTTC.

This clonotype came up a few times. The chain carries TRBV20-1 and TRBJ2-3; the match to TRBD2 covers 10 bases. The CDR3 sequence is 16 residues long. The germline CDR1 and CDR2 sequences are DFQATT and SNEGSKA (reference sequence). J lost 5 bases, V lost 5 bases, and 13 bases had no gene match. The CDR3 loop is CSAHGLAARDIDTQYF. The CDR3 coding sequence is TGCAGTGCTCATGGACTAGCGGCTAGGGATATAGATACGCAGTATTTT.

The J gene is TRBJ2-2, the V gene TRBV12-3 or TRBV12-4, with a tentative D call TRBD1 (6 bases). The CDR3 extends over 14 amino acids. With 11 bases removed from V and 1 base from J, the gap between germline ends came to 14 bases. CDR3 sequence reads: CASRQAENTGELFF. CDR3 nucleotides: TGTGCCTCCAGACAGGCCGAGAACACCGGGGAGCTGTTTTTT.

V usage is TRBV4-1 and J usage is TRBJ1-2, with D maybe TRBD1 (6 bases). Germline loops: CDR1 MGHRA, CDR2 YSYEKL. This CDR3 comprises 15 residues. Trimming removed 3 bases at V and 3 bases at J, with 14 bases between. The CDR3 coding sequence is TGCGCCAGCAGCCAGACACAGGGAGCGTACTATGGCTACACCTTC. It is translated as CASSQTQGAYYGYTF.

This clonotype has only a few counts. The V and J genes are TRBV20-1 and TRBJ2-1; the D is unclear. V dropped 3 bases and J dropped 9 bases, with 9 bases sitting between them. This CDR3 comprises 11 residues. Germline assignment: CDR1 DFQATT and CDR2 SNEGSKA (reference sequence). The CDR3 coding sequence is TGCAGTGCTAGGGTGGATAGTGAGCAGTTCTTC. It specifies CSARVDSEQFF.

This clonotype was counted only a few times. V gene TRBV4-3 combines with J gene TRBJ2-6; D gene uncertain. Germline CDR1 LGHNA, CDR2 YSLEER. Trimming took off 3 bases at V and 1 base at J, with 7 bases between the two ends. The CDR3 spans 15 residues. In DNA form, the CDR3 reads TGCGCCAGCAGCCAGGAAGGATCTGGGGCCAACGTCCTGACTTTC. Translated: CASSQEGSGANVLTF.

This clonotype was recorded a few times. The rearrangement uses TRBV5-5 and TRBJ2-3, with D perhaps given as TRBD1 or TRBD2 (5 bases each). V was trimmed by 2 bases and J by 5 bases, leaving 21 bases between them. From germline, CDR1 is SGHKS and CDR2 YYEKEE (reference sequence). This CDR3 region has 17 residues. The CDR3 spells CASSFFFGAGGEDTQYF. Written as DNA, the CDR3 is TGTGCCAGCAGCTTTTTTTTCGGGGCGGGCGGTGAAGATACGCAGTATTTT.

The DNA of the CDR3 is TGTGCCAGCAGCCTACCGGGACAGGGGTCCTACGAGCAGTACTTC. It yields the protein CASSLPGQGSYEQYF. The V gene is TRBV5-4, the J gene TRBJ2-7, with 10 bases identical to TRBD1. V shed 4 bases, J shed 1 base, and the junction held 5 bases outside the gene matches. The CDR3 consists of 15 residues. CDR1 is SGHNT, CDR2 YYREEE, per germline (reference sequence).

The rearrangement joins TRBV28 to TRBJ2-1; D is uncertain. CDR3 length equals 14 residues. V was trimmed by 2 bases and J by 5 bases, leaving 10 bases between them. Germline CDR1 and CDR2: MDHEN and SYDVKM. As DNA, the CDR3 is TGTGCCAGCAGTTTAATGGACGCCAACAATGAGCAGTTCTTC. Encoded protein: CASSLMDANNEQFF.

The chain links TRBV5-5 to TRBJ1-2; 9 bases agree with TRBD1. Germline V gene sequence: CDR1 SGHKS, CDR2 YYEKEE (reference sequence). Germline trimming cut 0 bases from V and 4 bases from J; bases unmatched to any gene: 4. The CDR3 is made up of 15 amino acids. The CDR3 loop is CASSLGQGGIYGYTF. DNA of the CDR3: TGTGCCAGCAGCTTGGGACAGGGGGGCATCTATGGCTACACCTTC.

This clonotype has ten or more counts. The chain joins TRBV27 to TRBJ2-7, with 8 bases fitting TRBD1. The CDR3 is 14 residues long. Trimming took 6 bases from V and 0 from J; bases not matched to a gene: 4. CDR1 and CDR2 (germline): MNHEY, SMNVEV (reference sequence). CDR3 residues: CASRRQGLSYEQYF. The CDR3 DNA sequence: TGTGCCAGCAGAAGACAGGGGCTCTCCTACGAGCAGTACTTC.

V usage is TRBV29-1 and J usage is TRBJ2-3; D perhaps matches TRBD2 (6 bases). Germline V lookup: CDR1 SQVTM, CDR2 ANQGSEA. The CDR3 runs 14 residues. V was trimmed by 6 bases and J by 4 bases, leaving 17 bases between them. The CDR3 region has the DNA TGCAGCGTGGCAGGGAGGCTGGATGCAGATACGCAGTATTTT. Protein product: CSVAGRLDADTQYF.

CDR3 nucleotides: TGTGCCAGCAGTGAACCTGCGGAGACCCAGTACTTC. Amino acid sequence: CASSEPAETQYF. V and J are TRBV25-1 and TRBJ2-5; the D is unclear. The CDR3 has 12 residues. Germline V CDR1 and CDR2: MGHDK, SYGVNS. The germline V and J ends were trimmed by 2 bases and 5 bases, with 6 bases remaining between them. Together with reference TRBV25-1 and TRBJ2-5, the CDR3 gives the full variable domain: EADIYQTPRYLVIGTGKKITLECSQTMGHDKMYWYQQDPGMELHLIHYSYGVNSTEKGDLSSESTVSRIRTEHFPLTLESARPSHTSQYLCASSEPAETQYFGPGTRLLVL.

With respect to this clonotype: The junction departs from the called germline gene at one end, perhaps through a read error. The CDR3 region is CVSDRGLGELFF. CDR3 DNA sequence: TGTGTCAGCGACAGGGGGTTGGGGGAGCTGTTTTTT. V gene TRBV28 combines with J gene TRBJ2-2, with TRBD1 matching 9 bases. CDR1 and CDR2 from the germline V gene are MDHEN and SYDVKM. This CDR3 contains 12 residues.

This chain connects TRBV5-1 to TRBJ1-1; D uncertain. The germline V gene encodes CDR1 SGHRS and CDR2 YFSETQ. The length of the CDR3 is 13 residues. The ends were cut back, 0 bases at V and 7 bases at J, with 10 bases in the middle. The DNA for the CDR3 is TGCGCCAGCAGCTTGGACCTTTCCAGTGAAGCTTTCTTT. The encoded protein is CASSLDLSSEAFF.

The chain uses TRBV27 and TRBJ1-1; the match to TRBD1 covers 10 bases. CDR1 is MNHEY and CDR2 is SMNVEV in the germline V gene (reference sequence). V lost 5 bases, J lost 0 bases, and 9 bases stayed unmatched. CDR3 length equals 17 residues. CDR3: CASSPSRQGAVNTEAFF. For the CDR3, the DNA is TGTGCCAGCAGTCCGAGCAGACAGGGGGCAGTGAACACTGAAGCTTTCTTT.

This clonotype was counted at least ten times. The chain uses TRBV11-2 and TRBJ2-5; the match to TRBD1 covers 7 bases. The CDR3 has 15 residues. Germline values: CDR1 SGHAT, CDR2 FQNNGV. Germline trimming cut 6 bases from V and 0 bases from J; bases unmatched to any gene: 7. CDR3 amino acids: CASSRQGFDQETQYF. DNA for the CDR3: TGTGCCAGCAGTCGACAGGGATTCGACCAAGAGACCCAGTACTTC.

This clonotype turned up a few times. This sequence joins TRBV5-1 and TRBJ1-1, with D unresolved. The ends were cut back, 1 base at V and 11 bases at J, with 21 bases in the middle. CDR3 size: 15 residues. The germline V gene encodes CDR1 SGHRS and CDR2 YFSETQ. The CDR3 coding sequence is TGCGCCAGCAGCTTGTCGGCCCGGACGGAGCACAAGGCTTTCTTT. It specifies CASSLSARTEHKAFF.

This clonotype has a handful of counts. The chain employs TRBV5-5 and TRBJ1-3; no reliable D call. CDR3 length: 15 residues. V lost 0 bases, J lost 1 base, and 8 bases lay in between. Germline values: CDR1 SGHKS, CDR2 YYEKEE (reference sequence). Here the CDR3 reads CASSLGSFSGNTIYF. DNA for the CDR3: TGTGCCAGCAGCTTGGGCAGCTTTTCTGGAAACACCATATATTTT.